A single sample gave rise to the 29 T cell receptor beta chains below, sequenced in a study of blood T cell repertoires in COVID-19. Assay used: immunoSEQ multiplex PCR; TCRdb lists only in-frame clones, some missing. Of over 100,000 clones listed, about nine tenths are singletons. Sequences were obtained from peripheral blood. These receptors were taken from a man aged 50 or older with acute or convalescent COVID-19.

This clone was seen once. This chain uses TRBV11-3 with TRBJ2-1; D not resolved. Between the trimmed V and J ends, which lost 5 bases and 2 bases, there was a span of 13 bases. Germline CDR1 reads SGHNT; CDR2 reads YENEEA. There are 15 residues in the CDR3. CDR3 coding DNA: TGTGCCAGCAGCCTAGGGCGGAGTACCTACAATGAGCAGTTCTTC. Its translation is CASSLGRSTYNEQFF. Filled out from reference TRBV11-3 and TRBJ2-1, the complete variable domain reads EAGVVQSPRYKIIEKKQPVAFWCNPISGHNTLYWYLQNLGQGPELLIRYENEEAVDDSQLPKDRFSAERLKGVDSTLKIQPAELGDSAVYLCASSLGRSTYNEQFFGPGTRLTVL.

The chain combines TRBV6-5 with TRBJ1-1, with D tentatively TRBD1 (6 bases). Germline CDR1 MNHEY, CDR2 SVGAGI. The CDR3 extends over 14 amino acids. With 7 bases removed from V and 1 base from J, the gap between germline ends came to 13 bases. The CDR3 here is CASKRDRPNTEAFF. The CDR3 nucleotides read TGTGCCAGCAAGAGAGACAGGCCGAACACTGAAGCTTTCTTT.

V gene TRBV24-1 combines with J gene TRBJ2-1; 10 nucleotides match TRBD2. Germline loops: CDR1 KGHDR, CDR2 SFDVKD. Trimming took 3 bases from V and 8 from J; bases not matched to a gene: 3. This CDR3 is built from 14 residues. CDR3 residues: CATSDAGTSDEQFF. The CDR3 DNA sequence: TGTGCCACCAGTGATGCTGGGACTAGCGATGAGCAGTTCTTC.

The chain uses TRBV7-7 and TRBJ2-2, with D maybe TRBD2 (6 bases). The CDR3 consists of 16 residues. In germline, CDR1 is SSHAT, CDR2 FNYEAQ (reference sequence). Trimming removed 6 bases at V and 5 bases at J, with 19 bases between. The CDR3 loop is CASSRAEGLGTGELFF. The CDR3 DNA sequence: TGTGCCAGCAGTAGGGCCGAGGGACTGGGGACCGGGGAGCTGTTTTTT.

This clone was counted only a few times. The V call is TRBV29-1, the J call TRBJ2-7, with 12 bases matching TRBD1. The germline V gene encodes CDR1 SQVTM and CDR2 ANQGSEA. Trimming at V came to 6 bases and at J to 4 bases, leaving 10 bases not matched to a gene. There are 15 residues in the CDR3. CDR3: CSVTLGTGGVYEQYF. The CDR3 nucleotides read TGCAGCGTCACCCTTGGGACAGGGGGCGTTTACGAGCAGTACTTC.

The V and J genes are TRBV6-5 and TRBJ1-2; 8 nucleotides agree with TRBD1. Trimming cost V 5 bases and J 8 bases; bases outside gene matches: 7. The CDR3 is 13 residues long. Germline assignment: CDR1 MNHEY and CDR2 SVGAGI. The CDR3 loop reads CASSQDRARGYTF. The CDR3, as DNA: TGTGCCAGCAGTCAGGACAGGGCCCGAGGCTACACCTTC.

This sequence joins TRBV6-5 and TRBJ2-3; 7 bases fit TRBD2. The CDR3 runs to 15 residues. Trimming cost V 6 bases and J 5 bases; bases outside gene matches: 11. Germline V gene lookup returns CDR1 MNHEY and CDR2 SVGAGI. In DNA form, the CDR3 reads TGTGCCAGCAGACTCCTAACGGGAGGAAAAGATACGCAGTATTTT. It yields the protein CASRLLTGGKDTQYF.

This clone was recorded a few times. The rearrangement uses TRBV7-9 and TRBJ2-5; D is possibly TRBD2 (6 bases). The V gene's germline CDR1 is SEHNR and CDR2 FQNEAQ (reference sequence). The CDR3 extends over 15 amino acids. V lost 5 bases, J lost 3 bases, and 16 bases lay in between. This chain's CDR3 is CASSPRPGLKETQYF. Written as DNA, the CDR3 is TGTGCCAGCAGCCCTAGACCGGGACTCAAAGAGACCCAGTACTTC.

The J gene is TRBJ2-1, the V gene TRBV5-6; 11 bases line up with TRBD1. Trimming cost V 4 bases and J 6 bases; bases outside gene matches: 9. This CDR3 is built from 16 residues. CDR1 is SGHDT and CDR2 is YYEEEE in the germline V gene. The CDR3 coding sequence is TGTGCCAGCAGCAGCGGGACAGGGGGTGAGGTCAATGAGCAGTTCTTC. Translation: CASSSGTGGEVNEQFF.

About this clone itself: Mismatch with germline at one junction end may stem from a read error. This chain connects TRBV19 to TRBJ2-7, with 11 bases that match TRBD1. Germline-derived CDR1 and CDR2 are LNHDA and SQIVND (reference sequence). CDR3 length equals 16 residues. This chain's CDR3 is CASSRGQGGISNEQYF. In DNA, the CDR3 is TGTGCCAGTAGTAGGGGACAGGGGGGTATCTCCAACGAGCAGTACTTC.

This sequence joins TRBV30 and TRBJ2-5, with D possibly TRBD2 on 7 matching bases. The CDR3 extends over 14 amino acids. Germline V gives CDR1 GTSNPN, CDR2 SVGIG (reference sequence). The ends were cut back, 1 base at V and 2 bases at J, with 11 bases in the middle. CDR3 loop: CAWSGGGLQETQYF. The DNA for the CDR3 is TGTGCCTGGAGTGGGGGGGGCCTGCAAGAGACCCAGTACTTC. The full variable domain, completed using reference TRBV30 and TRBJ2-5, is SQTIHQWPATLVQPVGSPLSLECTVEGTSNPNLYWYRQAAGRGLQLLFYSVGIGQISSEVPQNLSASRPQDRQFILSSKKLLLSDSGFYLCAWSGGGLQETQYFGPGTRLLVL.

This clone was counted a single time. Written as DNA, the CDR3 is TGCGCCAGCAGTGAGATCGGGGTTAGCTCCTACAATGAGCAGTTCTTC. This gives the protein CASSEIGVSSYNEQFF. The J gene is TRBJ2-1, the V gene TRBV10-1; possible D gene TRBD2, 5 bases. From germline, CDR1 is WNHNN and CDR2 SYGVQD (reference sequence). The V end lost 2 bases, the J end lost 0 bases, and 11 bases lay between the germline ends. The CDR3 has 16 amino acids.

V usage is TRBV15 and J usage is TRBJ2-7; 11 positions agree with TRBD1. The germline V gene encodes CDR1 LNHNV and CDR2 YYDKDF (reference sequence). The CDR3 consists of 14 residues. J gave up 2 bases and V 3 bases, and 0 bases lay outside the gene matches. The CDR3 loop is CATSRDRGPYEQYF. The CDR3 region has the DNA TGTGCCACCAGCAGGGACAGGGGGCCCTACGAGCAGTACTTC.

This chain uses TRBV27 with TRBJ2-7; 8 positions match TRBD1. After removal of 4 bases from V and 2 bases from J, the junction contained 4 bases not matched to a gene. Germline V CDR1 and CDR2: MNHEY, SMNVEV (reference sequence). The CDR3 contains 14 residues. The CDR3 sequence: CASSSGTGPYEQYF. In DNA form, the CDR3 reads TGTGCCAGCAGTTCCGGGACAGGCCCCTACGAGCAGTACTTC.

The V and J genes are TRBV27 and TRBJ2-7; 9 bases fit TRBD2. Germline CDR1 MNHEY, CDR2 SMNVEV (reference sequence). Trimming removed 6 bases from V and 4 bases from J; junction bases left unmatched: 7. The CDR3 length is 14 residues. The CDR3 reads CASRVAGVSYEQYF. CDR3 nucleotide sequence: TGTGCCAGCAGGGTAGCGGGAGTCTCGTACGAGCAGTACTTC.

This rearrangement joins TRBV19 to TRBJ2-7; 8 nucleotides align to TRBD2. The CDR3 is 12 amino acids. V was clipped by 6 bases and J by 7 bases; unmatched bases: 5. Germline CDR1 and CDR2: LNHDA and SQIVND (reference sequence). The CDR3 coding sequence is TGTGCCAGTAGCCAAGCGGGAGTTGAGCAGTACTTC. It translates to CASSQAGVEQYF.

This chain joins TRBV4-2 and TRBJ2-1, with D possibly TRBD2 on 6 matching bases. The V and J ends lost 0 bases and 6 bases respectively, with 12 bases between them. CDR1 and CDR2 from the germline V gene are LGHNA and YNFKEQ. The CDR3 consists of 15 residues. The CDR3 DNA reads TGTGCCAGCAGCCAAGAAGGTCAGGGAGGCAATGAGCAGTTCTTC. Its protein is CASSQEGQGGNEQFF.

CDR3 region: CASSLSARPGAFF. CDR3 in DNA: TGTGCCAGCAGCTTAAGCGCCAGACCGGGAGCTTTCTTT. The rearrangement links TRBV11-2 to TRBJ1-1; D remains ambiguous. V dropped 2 bases and J dropped 10 bases, with 14 bases sitting between them. The CDR3 totals 13 residues. CDR1 and CDR2 (germline): SGHAT, FQNNGV.

The gene calls are TRBV7-2 and TRBJ1-1, with 7 positions matching TRBD1. The CDR3 has 15 residues. The V and J ends lost 3 bases and 10 bases, in that order; junction bases with no gene match: 14. CDR1 is SGHTA and CDR2 is FQGNSA in the germline V gene. CDR3 protein: CASSLMVTGAAGAFF. The CDR3 region has the DNA TGTGCCAGCAGCTTGATGGTCACAGGGGCGGCAGGAGCTTTCTTT.

The V gene is TRBV28, the J gene TRBJ2-7, with TRBD1 matching over 8 bases. The CDR3 consists of 16 residues. The J segment lost 5 bases and the V segment lost 2 bases, leaving 11 bases of the junction unmatched. CDR1 and CDR2 (germline): MDHEN, SYDVKM. The CDR3: CASSLSTGGLGNEQYF. Here the CDR3 DNA reads TGTGCCAGCAGTTTAAGCACAGGGGGGCTGGGGAACGAGCAGTACTTC.

The V gene is TRBV2, the J gene TRBJ2-7; 7 nucleotides match TRBD1. This CDR3 is 14 amino acids long. Germline V gene sequence: CDR1 SNHLY, CDR2 FYNNEI. Unmatched junction bases numbered 7, after V lost 6 bases and J lost 2 bases. In DNA form, the CDR3 reads TGTGCCAGCAGAGCTGGGACAGTCCCCTACGAGCAGTACTTC. Translated: CASRAGTVPYEQYF.

The gene calls are TRBV30 and TRBJ2-5; 13 bases map to TRBD2. The CDR3 loop spans 15 amino acids. Germline V gives CDR1 GTSNPN, CDR2 SVGIG (reference sequence). Germline trimming cut 5 bases from V and 4 bases from J; bases unmatched to any gene: 7. The CDR3 here is CAWEGLAGDRETQYF. The DNA for the CDR3 is TGTGCCTGGGAAGGACTAGCGGGAGATCGAGAGACCCAGTACTTC.

V usage is TRBV15 and J usage is TRBJ2-7; 7 positions match TRBD1. The CDR3 has 14 residues. V trimming: 1 base; J trimming: 3 bases; junction bases outside the gene matches: 3. Germline V gene lookup returns CDR1 LNHNV and CDR2 YYDKDF (reference sequence). CDR3 DNA: TGTGCCACCAGCAGAGGCAGGGGGAACTACGAGCAGTACTTC. It codes for CATSRGRGNYEQYF.

The gene calls are TRBV6-1 and TRBJ1-5; possibly TRBD1 for D (6 bases). The germline V gene encodes CDR1 MNHNS and CDR2 SASEGT. V lost 3 bases and J lost 0, with 12 bases in between. The CDR3 sequence is 16 residues long. CDR3 loop: CASSDLGAYSNQPQHF. CDR3 DNA sequence: TGTGCCAGCAGTGATCTGGGGGCTTATAGCAATCAGCCCCAGCATTTT.

The chain joins TRBV15 to TRBJ2-7, with a possible D match to TRBD1 (5 bases). The CDR3 spans 13 residues. Trimming removed 0 bases at V and 5 bases at J, with 8 bases between. Per germline, CDR1 LNHNV and CDR2 YYDKDF (reference sequence). CDR3 loop: CATSRDLQDEQYF. The CDR3 DNA reads as TGTGCCACCAGCAGAGATTTACAGGACGAGCAGTACTTC.

The rearrangement joins TRBV4-2 to TRBJ2-1; no clear D. CDR1 is LGHNA, CDR2 YNFKEQ, per germline. V was cut by 2 bases and J by 3 bases, with 11 bases left in between. This CDR3 region has 15 residues. The CDR3 loop is CASSQRSVGYNEQFF. The CDR3, as DNA: TGTGCCAGCAGCCAACGCAGCGTGGGCTACAATGAGCAGTTCTTC.

CDR3 amino acids: CASSKSGTGQRTGELFF. The DNA of the CDR3 is TGTGCCAGCAGCAAATCCGGGACAGGGCAGAGAACCGGGGAGCTGTTTTTT. This chain connects TRBV28 to TRBJ2-2; 9 bases fit TRBD1. Germline V gene sequence: CDR1 MDHEN, CDR2 SYDVKM. Trimming removed 6 bases from V and 5 bases from J; junction bases left unmatched: 13. CDR3 length equals 17 residues.

This clone has just a few counts. V gene TRBV7-6 combines with J gene TRBJ2-1; TRBD2 might be the D (6 bases). The CDR3 contains 16 residues. Trimming took 4 bases from V and 2 from J, leaving 15 bases between them. The V gene's germline CDR1 is SGHVS and CDR2 FNYEAQ. The CDR3 DNA sequence: TGTGCCAGCAGCTCCCAAGCGGGTGGGGCCTACAATGAGCAGTTCTTC. It specifies CASSSQAGGAYNEQFF.

This chain links TRBV19 with TRBJ2-1, with D possibly TRBD1 on 6 matching bases. The V end lost 3 bases, the J end lost 7 bases, and 16 bases lay between the germline ends. The CDR3 has 15 residues. Per the germline V gene, CDR1 is LNHDA and CDR2 is SQIVND (reference sequence). The CDR3 reads CASSISRGIVNEQFF. The CDR3 DNA follows: TGTGCCAGTAGTATTAGCAGGGGAATAGTAAATGAGCAGTTCTTC. Complete variable domain (other parts from reference TRBV19 and TRBJ2-1): DGGITQSPKYLFRKEGQNVTLSCEQNLNHDAMYWYRQDPGQGLRLIYYSQIVNDFQKGDIAEGYSVSREKKESFPLTVTSAQKNPTAFYLCASSISRGIVNEQFFGPGTRLTVL.